Listed here are 30 T cell receptor beta chains from one sample, sequenced in a study of OX40 agonist ivuxolimab in advanced cancers. The data were produced by immunoSEQ multiplex PCR, yet TCRdb's version contains in-frame clones alone and is incomplete. The sample lists around 140,000 clones, about nine tenths seen once, with 0.9% to 1.2% in the top ten. The sequenced sample was CD4+ or CD8+ T cells sorted from blood, obtained in a trial of the OX40 agonist ivuxolimab. Every receptor here comes from an adult with an advanced solid tumor such as melanoma, head and neck, liver or kidney cancer.

V usage is TRBV4-3 and J usage is TRBJ2-5, with D tentatively TRBD1 (5 bases). With the DNA end fitting TRBJ2-7 better, the J assignment may be wrong. This CDR3 spans 14 amino acids. CDR1 is LGHNA and CDR2 is YSLEER in the germline V gene. This CDR3 reads CASSQDRASYEQYF. The CDR3 bases are TGCGCCAGCAGCCAAGACAGGGCCTCCTACGAGCAGTACTTC.

A single count supports this clone. The rearrangement joins TRBV28 to TRBJ2-7; D is ambiguous. V was trimmed by 7 bases and J by 2 bases, leaving 9 bases between them. Germline loops: CDR1 MDHEN, CDR2 SYDVKM. The CDR3 is 12 amino acids. The CDR3, as DNA: TGTGCCAGCACCCTCCCTCCCTACGAGCAGTACTTC. This translates into CASTLPPYEQYF.

In its sample, this clone was seen a few times. The V and J genes are TRBV10-1 and TRBJ2-7; TRBD2 is a possible D gene (6 bases). CDR1 is WNHNN and CDR2 is SYGVQD in the germline V gene (reference sequence). The germline V and J ends were trimmed by 8 bases and 2 bases, with 16 bases remaining between them. CDR3 length: 14 amino acids. The CDR3 reads CASRLRDFAYEQYF. CDR3 coding DNA: TGCGCCAGCCGTCTGCGGGACTTCGCCTACGAGCAGTACTTC.

This clone was detected ten times or more. This sequence joins TRBV27 and TRBJ1-2, with TRBD1 matching 7 bases. CDR1 and CDR2 from the germline V gene are MNHEY and SMNVEV (reference sequence). V gave up 4 bases and J gave up 8 bases; unmatched junction bases: 7. CDR3 length: 13 residues. The CDR3 region is CASSSVTGEGYTF. CDR3 DNA sequence: TGTGCCAGCAGTTCCGTAACAGGGGAAGGCTACACCTTC.

V and J are TRBV5-4 and TRBJ2-1, with 11 bases that match TRBD2. V dropped 3 bases and J dropped 3; count of bases not matched to a gene: 5. CDR3 length: 16 amino acids. CDR1 and CDR2 (germline): SGHNT, YYREEE (reference sequence). The CDR3 protein is CASSSLAGGGYNEQFF. CDR3 nucleotide sequence: TGTGCCAGCAGCTCCTTAGCGGGAGGGGGCTACAATGAGCAGTTCTTC.

V usage is TRBV6-5 and J usage is TRBJ2-7; 7 nucleotides match TRBD2. J lost 2 bases, V lost 5 bases, and 9 bases had no gene match. Germline V gene data show CDR1 as MNHEY and CDR2 as SVGAGI. The CDR3 sequence is 15 residues long. The DNA for the CDR3 is TGTGCCAGCAGTACCGGGGGGAGCGGGGCCTACGAGCAGTACTTC. Residues: CASSTGGSGAYEQYF.

This sequence joins TRBV5-1 and TRBJ2-1; 7 bases line up with TRBD2. The CDR3 runs to 15 residues. Germline V gene lookup returns CDR1 SGHRS and CDR2 YFSETQ. After removal of 0 bases from V and 6 bases from J, the junction contained 6 bases not matched to a gene. In DNA, the CDR3 is TGCGCCAGCAGCTTGGAAGGACGGACTAGCAATGAGCAGTTCTTC. As protein: CASSLEGRTSNEQFF. Supplemented by reference TRBV5-1 and TRBJ2-1, the full variable domain reads KAGVTQTPRYLIKTRGQQVTLSCSPISGHRSVSWYQQTPGQGLQFLFEYFSETQRNKGNFPGRFSGRQFSNSRSEMNVSTLELGDSALYLCASSLEGRTSNEQFFGPGTRLTVL.

The rearrangement joins TRBV27 to TRBJ2-2; 7 bases map to TRBD1. Germline loops: CDR1 MNHEY, CDR2 SMNVEV (reference sequence). V trimming: 7 bases; J trimming: 6 bases; junction bases outside the gene matches: 8. The CDR3 sequence is 14 residues long. The CDR3 DNA sequence: TGTGCCAGCACCGTCGACAGGGTGCCCGGGGAGCTGTTTTTT. Its protein is CASTVDRVPGELFF.

The V gene is TRBV28, the J gene TRBJ1-4; tentative D call: TRBD1 (6 bases). Trimming left V 0 bases short and J 6 bases short, with 20 bases between. CDR1 is MDHEN, CDR2 SYDVKM, per germline. The CDR3 sequence is 18 residues long. The CDR3 loop reads CASSLWGSKGGGDEKLFF. The CDR3 DNA reads TGTGCCAGCAGTTTATGGGGTAGTAAAGGGGGAGGCGATGAAAAACTGTTTTTT.

The rearrangement joins TRBV2 to TRBJ1-1; no firm D call. The CDR3 totals 15 residues. The V gene lost 7 bases and the J gene lost 8 bases, with 23 bases spanning the gap. CDR1 SNHLY and CDR2 FYNNEI come from the germline V gene. In DNA form, the CDR3 reads TGTGCCAGCATCCAAGCGGGTGTTGGCCGATCCGAAGCTTTCTTT. Amino acids: CASIQAGVGRSEAFF.

The rearrangement uses TRBV12-2 and TRBJ1-1. TRBV12-2 is annotated as a pseudogene. The CDR3 has 10 residues. CDR3 loop: CASRCNRAFF. The CDR3 DNA reads TGTGCAAGTCGCTGTAATCGGGCTTTCTTT.

The chain combines TRBV5-1 with TRBJ2-2; D possibly uses TRBD1 or TRBD2 (5 bases each). The length of the CDR3 is 16 residues. Germline CDR1 is SGHRS and CDR2 is YFSETQ. Trimming left V 0 bases short and J 0 bases short, with 9 bases between. The CDR3 region is CASSLAGGANTGELFF. Here the CDR3 DNA reads TGCGCCAGCAGCTTGGCTGGGGGAGCGAACACCGGGGAGCTGTTTTTT.

The CDR3 is CASSLNSGWDTQYF. CDR3 DNA sequence: TGTGCCAGCAGTTTAAATAGCGGGTGGGATACGCAGTATTTT. This chain connects TRBV27 to TRBJ2-3; TRBD2 matches 7 bases. Germline CDR1 is MNHEY and CDR2 is SMNVEV (reference sequence). With V trimmed by 2 bases and J by 6 bases, 5 bases remained unmatched. The CDR3 contains 14 residues.

The table lists this clone with a count of one. The V and J genes are TRBV12-2 and TRBJ2-7. TRBV12-2 is classified as a pseudogene. The CDR3 totals 18 residues. This chain's CDR3 is CASRPDSLYWDTSYEQYF. CDR3 DNA sequence: TGTGCAAGTCGACCCGATTCCTTATACTGGGATACTTCCTACGAGCAGTACTTC.

The chain employs TRBV6-1 and TRBJ2-7; D is perhaps TRBD1 (5 bases). Trimming removed 6 bases at V and 3 bases at J, with 9 bases between. CDR3 size: 12 residues. The germline V gene has CDR1 MNHNS and CDR2 SASEGT. The DNA of the CDR3 is TGTGCCAGCAGACAACAGGACTACGAGCAGTACTTC. Its translation: CASRQQDYEQYF.

This clone was observed once. Compared with germline, one end of the junction differs, possibly owing to a read error. The CDR3 bases are TGTGCCAGCAGCCTACAACCCAGCGATCGATGGTTCTTC. Protein: CASSLQPSDRWFF. The chain joins TRBV7-8 to TRBJ2-4; D unclear. CDR1 SGHVS and CDR2 FQNEAQ come from the germline V gene. The CDR3 sequence is 13 residues long.

The chain has TRBV28 and TRBJ1-1, with 7 positions matching TRBD1. Germline V gene lookup returns CDR1 MDHEN and CDR2 SYDVKM. This CDR3 is 12 amino acids long. Trimming took 5 bases from V and 11 from J; bases not matched to a gene: 8. The CDR3 DNA follows: TGTGCCAGCAGTACCTGGGACAGAAGGGCTTTCTTT. Protein product: CASSTWDRRAFF.

Regarding this clone: This CDR3 is also generated by other DNA sequences in the sample. The chain uses TRBV30 and TRBJ1-1; D perhaps matches TRBD1 (6 bases). The ends were cut back, 0 bases at V and 3 bases at J, with 8 bases in the middle. The CDR3 has 13 amino acids. Germline V gives CDR1 GTSNPN, CDR2 SVGIG (reference sequence). CDR3 bases: TGTGCCTGGAGTGTACAGGGAGACACTGAAGCTTTCTTT. This gives the protein CAWSVQGDTEAFF.

This rearrangement joins TRBV6-6 to TRBJ1-2, with TRBD1 matching 8 bases. The length of the CDR3 is 14 residues. The V gene's germline CDR1 is MNHNY and CDR2 SVGAGI (reference sequence). V trimming: 6 bases; J trimming: 10 bases; junction bases outside the gene matches: 13. CDR3 loop: CASRETGVVGVYTF. The CDR3 DNA reads as TGTGCCAGCAGGGAGACAGGGGTTGTAGGAGTCTACACCTTC.

This clone was counted a single time. This chain uses TRBV7-2 with TRBJ1-4, with 8 positions matching TRBD1. The CDR3 totals 15 residues. V was clipped by 7 bases and J by 1 base; unmatched bases: 5. Germline V gene sequence: CDR1 SGHTA, CDR2 FQGNSA. The CDR3 DNA reads as TGTGCCAGCAACCAACAGGGGGAAACTAATGAAAAACTGTTTTTT. It translates to CASNQQGETNEKLFF.

In this sample, this clone turned up once. The CDR3 nucleotides are TGTGCCAGCAGCTCGGGGACAGCTGGAAACACCATATATTTT. Encoded protein: CASSSGTAGNTIYF. The chain employs TRBV7-2 and TRBJ1-3, with 7 bases that match TRBD1. The CDR3 sequence is 14 residues long. CDR1 and CDR2 (germline): SGHTA, FQGNSA. Trimming at V came to 4 bases and at J to 2 bases, leaving 2 bases not matched to a gene.

The chain uses TRBV27 and TRBJ2-3, with 15 nucleotides matching TRBD2. CDR1 is MNHEY, CDR2 SMNVEV, per germline (reference sequence). This CDR3 comprises 17 residues. Trimming cost V 3 bases and J 3 bases; bases outside gene matches: 4. CDR3 region: CASSLRTSGRATDTQYF. In DNA, the CDR3 is TGTGCCAGCAGTTTGAGGACTAGCGGGAGGGCAACAGATACGCAGTATTTT.

The rearrangement links TRBV28 to TRBJ2-7, with D unresolved. Germline V lookup: CDR1 MDHEN, CDR2 SYDVKM. V lost 3 bases to trimming and J lost 6 bases, with 9 bases between them. This CDR3 is 12 amino acids long. The CDR3 DNA is TGTGCCAGCAGTTTTAGTTCCCCCGAGCAGTACTTC. Protein product: CASSFSSPEQYF.

This clone was detected once. The chain recombines TRBV19 with TRBJ2-5; 8 positions agree with TRBD1. The ends lost 1 base at V and 4 bases at J; junction bases unmatched: 2. The germline gives CDR1 LNHDA, CDR2 SQIVND (reference sequence). This CDR3 is 14 amino acids long. CDR3 in DNA: TGTGCCAGTAGTATAGTACAGGGGGGAGAGACCCAGTACTTC. It encodes CASSIVQGGETQYF.

The genes are TRBV10-3 and TRBJ2-3; 9 nucleotides align to TRBD1. Germline-derived CDR1 and CDR2 are ENHRY and SYGVKD. V dropped 10 bases and J dropped 6; count of bases not matched to a gene: 11. CDR3 length equals 14 residues. The CDR3 coding sequence is TGTGCCACCGAACCGGGACAGGGCTCGGATACGCAGTATTTT. It is translated as CATEPGQGSDTQYF.

This clone has more than one count but fewer than ten. V usage is TRBV5-6 and J usage is TRBJ2-5; possible D gene TRBD1, 6 bases. V lost 0 bases and J lost 2, with 14 bases in between. This CDR3 is 16 amino acids long. Germline V lookup: CDR1 SGHDT, CDR2 YYEEEE. The CDR3 protein is CASSLEWRQAQETQYF. The DNA for the CDR3 is TGTGCCAGCAGCTTGGAGTGGAGACAGGCGCAAGAGACCCAGTACTTC.

The gene calls are TRBV9 and TRBJ2-3, with no clear D. CDR1 and CDR2 (germline): SGDLS, YYNGEE. V lost 3 bases and J lost 0, with 14 bases in between. The CDR3 sequence is 16 residues long. In DNA form, the CDR3 reads TGTGCCAGCAGCGCCTCGACCCCGCCCAGCACAGATACGCAGTATTTT. Amino acid sequence: CASSASTPPSTDTQYF.

The V gene is TRBV30, the J gene TRBJ2-7; 9 nucleotides agree with TRBD1. CDR1 is GTSNPN, CDR2 SVGIG, per germline (reference sequence). Trimming cost V 4 bases and J 7 bases; bases outside gene matches: 11. This CDR3 comprises 14 residues. CDR3 in amino acids: CAWMIGTGSDEQYF. The CDR3 DNA follows: TGTGCCTGGATGATCGGGACAGGGAGCGATGAGCAGTACTTC.

This clone appeared a few times. The J gene is TRBJ1-5, the V gene TRBV19; D is ambiguous. The V end lost 1 base, the J end lost 2 bases, and 9 bases lay between the germline ends. The germline CDR1 and CDR2 sequences are LNHDA and SQIVND (reference sequence). CDR3 length: 15 residues. DNA of the CDR3: TGTGCCAGTAGTATAGGCGCAGCAGGCAATCAGCCCCAGCATTTT. This codes for CASSIGAAGNQPQHF.

This rearrangement joins TRBV6-1 to TRBJ2-7; 7 bases agree with TRBD1. The CDR3 sequence is 15 residues long. In germline, CDR1 is MNHNS, CDR2 SASEGT. V was clipped by 5 bases and J by 2 bases; unmatched bases: 9. DNA for the CDR3: TGTGCCAGCAGTTCGGAGCCCGACAGGGCCTACGAGCAGTACTTC. It encodes CASSSEPDRAYEQYF.